This paragraph reports one T cell receptor beta chain. These data are taken from a study of blood T cell repertoires in COVID-19. Overall study context: COVID-19 samples from acute and convalescent phases originated in the United States, Italy and Spain. T cells, B-cell-depleted T cells, or PBMCs supplied cDNA or gDNA.

In the original analysis: Estimation of nucleated cell counts relied on the amplification of reference gene primers. Libraries were prepared by immunoSEQ multiplex PCR; TCRdb keeps only in-frame clonotypes and omits some of them. That table gives V, J and clone size, and the DNA gave D and trimming. The profile shows over 110,000 clones, over 70% of them singletons. The CDR3 spans 16 residues. The J segment lost 7 bases and the V segment lost 11 bases, leaving 15 bases of the junction unmatched. From germline, CDR1 is ENHRY and CDR2 SYGVKD. The receptor's source is a man between 65 and 85 years old who had recovered from COVID-19. This chain links TRBV10-3 with TRBJ2-2; 11 bases map to TRBD2. Sequences were obtained from peripheral blood. CDR3 loop: CASSPILAGEDGELFF. CDR3 DNA sequence: TGTGCCTCCTCCCCCATACTAGCGGGAGAAGACGGGGAGCTGTTTTTT.